The sequence of this TCR beta chain was determined in a study of cytomegalovirus exposure and HLA in healthy donors (dated by TCRdb to the late 2010s). Describing the broader study: An earlier analysis of several hundred of the donors reported approximately 270 Gb of sequence data and 100 million to 130 million unique TCR beta sequences from roughly 200 million T cells. The study aimed to test whether signatures of past pathogen exposure could be identified by cataloging public T cell receptors. To predict cytomegalovirus infection status, the study brought together high-throughput TCR immunosequencing, statistical association of individual TCRs with disease status, and machine learning. Across 300 to 500 genotyped donors of the cohort, an average of roughly 250,000 unique TCR beta nucleotide sequences per donor were sequenced, and roughly 18% of those sequences were non-productive. Typing coverage differed by locus: A, B, C, DRB1 and DQB1 were typed in about 620-630 donors, DQA1 in roughly 510, DPA1 in 606, and DPB1 in 472. Rather than drawing on any new phenotypic data, the later analysis identified candidate immune exposures from TCR beta sequences and the way those sequences occurred across donors. An earlier analysis of around 580 of the donors used high-throughput TCR beta sequencing to judge whether each TCR beta V gene segment behaved as functional or pseudogenic. Donor age, sex, ethnicity and CMV serostatus were compiled alongside the repertoire data. An early release covering roughly 640 HLA-typed donors comprised 250 to 350 gigabases of sequencing data and about 90 million unique TCR sequences. All discovery cohort repertoires had been generated on a single sequencing platform. The study used immunosequencing to profile the T cell repertoires of several hundred subjects and linked those repertoires to cytomegalovirus serostatus. Four to six DR-DQ haplotypes were handled as single units for association and clustering, since linkage in the cohort was strong. Both class I and class II loci were covered by HLA typing, at four-digit resolution. In a later genetic analysis, genome-wide SNP genotypes for about 55% of the 666 donors were used, and that subset was treated as a discovery cohort. Among the roughly 390 genotyped donors, 81% belonged to the genetic ancestry cluster associated with self-reported Caucasian donors. A later analysis re-analyzed previously published TCR beta repertoires from approximately 700 donors and added high-resolution HLA genotyping to study TCR occurrence patterns. Besides the first cohort of roughly 700 subjects, a separate validation cohort made up of roughly 120 different subjects was used. Broad study findings and their caveats: Compared with equally common non-associated chains, HLA-associated TCR beta chains in a later analysis were more clonally expanded and had lower generation probabilities. The authors suggested that the approach could potentially be generalized to other disease states and immunological phenotypes. According to a later analysis, TCR association rates differed among HLA loci, with DRB1 alleles showing the most associated TCRs and HLA-C alleles showing the fewest. A cluster of highly shared sequence variants was judged likely to be a technical artifact of the sequencing pipeline. In an earlier analysis of about 550 of the donors, most TCR beta V segments were observed in productive rearrangements about 87% or about 30% of the time, broadly matching IMGT annotations. According to a later analysis, parvovirus B19, influenza, CMV and Epstein-Barr virus appeared linked to several top co-occurrence clusters. Most TCR sequences were observed very rarely across donors, whereas some public TCRs were present in many individuals. The earlier analysis of fewer than 750 of the donors excluded approximately 15 rarely observed V segments, including chromosome 9 orphons, because counts were too low. In a later genetic analysis, fewer N-insertions in productive TCRs were reported among donors in an Asian-associated ancestry cluster than the roughly 700-donor mean. An association between a missense DCLRE1C variant and V-gene and J-gene trimming of TCR beta chains was found in a later genetic analysis and replicated in an independent cohort. Three of the identified cytomegalovirus-associated TCR beta chains were confirmed in vitro to be specific for cytomegalovirus antigens. The only immune exposure information available for the cohort was CMV serostatus. In a later analysis, most CMV-associated TCR beta chains were found to appear HLA-restricted, with HLA associations seemingly driven largely by CMV exposure. Strong co-occurrence of HLA alleles, especially DR and DQ, made assigning TCR associations to individual alleles difficult. Sequencing depth was assumed to be roughly uniform across donors in the presence/absence analyses, though that assumption may not hold. In this cohort, only TCR beta chains were sequenced, and detectable features were limited by the absence of alpha or paired-chain data. At a false discovery rate of 0.05, a later analysis linked 16,951 TCR beta sequences to specific HLA alleles. The classifier was reported to diagnose cytomegalovirus status with high specificity and sensitivity in both the original and validation cohorts. Linkage disequilibrium might explain the correlated functional status among segregating V segments, but an unknown experimental factor could not be ruled out. Some IMGT-functional V segments, including TRBV6-2 and TRBV6-3, could not be told apart with the 87-base-pair reads, so those segments were excluded. HLA typing was unavailable for some donors at each locus, so association tests used only the typed subset. In the study, approximately 160 TCR beta chains were listed as associated with cytomegalovirus. A further reported finding was that TCR beta sequences accurately predicted the HLA-A and HLA-B alleles for most subjects in the first cohort.

Deletion took 11 bases off V and 6 bases off J, with a span of 19 bases between the germline ends. CDR1 and CDR2 (MDHEN, SYDVKM) derive from the germline V gene. CDR3 length: 13 amino acids, cysteine to phenylalanine. Only CDR3 DNA is held: 39 bases, read in frame from base 1. Library prep was done by the immunoSEQ multiplex PCR assay. For the multiplex PCR, a mixture combining 60 forward primers for TCR Vbeta segments and 13 reverse primers for TCR Jbeta segments was used. The CDR3 region of rearranged TCR beta genes was amplified from genomic DNA by a multiplex PCR assay. Amplified TCR beta libraries were sequenced as 87-base-pair reads on the Illumina HiSeq System. The source study handled its data this way. A later analysis counted about 80 million unique TCR beta chains across the 666 repertoires, and approximately 11 million of these chains were shared by at least two donors. A nearest-neighbor algorithm error-corrected the raw reads and collapsed the reads into unique sequences, merging closely related sequences to remove PCR and sequencing errors. CDR3 sequences were aligned to IMGT reference sequences to assign V, D and J gene segments. For a sequence to be retained, a match of at least six nucleotides to both a V gene segment and a J gene segment was required. Rearrangements were classified as productive when the CDR3 lacked stop codons and remained in frame with V and J, and all other rearrangements were classified as non-productive. CDR3 was defined according to IMGT convention as the region running from the second conserved V-encoded cysteine to the conserved J-encoded phenylalanine. The earlier analysis of about 620 of the donors excluded sequences that lacked an unambiguous match to a single V gene segment. In an earlier analysis of several hundred of the donors, V segments were called functional above 56.7% productive rearrangements and were called segregating when the between-donor standard deviation exceeded 5%. A statistical classification framework was built for diagnosing cytomegalovirus status from the catalog of TCR beta chain sequences. In a later analysis, V and J genes were assigned by comparing TCR nucleotide sequences against IMGT/GENE-DB human TR gene sequences. Using the TCRdist pipeline, a later analysis assigned CDR3 sequences along with most-parsimonious VDJ recombination scenarios. A later analysis defined each TCR beta chain by its CDR3 amino acid sequence plus V-gene family, and excluded reads lacking a unique V-gene family. In a later analysis, around 600 highly shared, low-generation-probability nucleotide sequences were removed to address suspected cross-contamination and a sequencing artifact. For each public chain, a later analysis derived a clonal expansion index from normalized ranks of inferred template counts within each repertoire. In a later analysis, generation probabilities were computed with a VDJ recombination model fitted to out-of-frame rearrangements, and the resulting probabilities were checked against IGoR. In a later analysis, TCR-TCR, TCR-HLA and TCR-CMV co-occurrence was scored with hypergeometric tests, and a repertoire-size bias correction was applied to TCR pairs. A later analysis estimated false discovery rates by permuting HLA or CMV assignments 20 times. In a later analysis, co-occurring TCRs were grouped using DBSCAN, with TCRdist sequence similarity added in when clustering inside HLA-allele-positive subsets. Repertoires with fewer than 30,000 or more than 120,000 public chains, plus five repertoires with anomalous nucleotide sharing, were excluded from co-occurrence clustering. TCRdb mirrors the immuneACCESS table, restricted to in-frame sequences. Some clones are absent from its copies; in checked studies, under half trace to an unresolved V gene, and the reason for the others is unknown. V and J calls and clone size are given by that table; D and trimming were obtained from the DNA. In all, the sample holds about 130,000 clones, and around 77% of those were seen once. The top ten hold 1% to 1.5% of the sample.

As regards this clone: The antigen it recognizes is unknown. Base quality data are lacking; no much larger clone is found one base away.

The cohort consisted of fewer than 700 healthy bone marrow donors. All cohort members were sampled while nominally healthy, although unrecorded immune exposures were likely present. The donor was CMV seronegative and belonged to the group of over 350 seronegative cohort members. Every donor gave a peripheral blood sample, and the peripheral blood mononuclear cells from that sample were used for TCR beta sequencing. The Qiagen DNeasy Blood Extraction Kit was used to extract genomic DNA from the blood cell samples. What was sequenced was PBMCs. The chain is encoded by TRBV28 joined to TRBJ1-1, with an unclear D gene assignment. The source is a man aged 50 to 59 in good health and CMV-seronegative. The CDR3 region reads CACRPPVSAEAFF. DNA sequence: TGTGCCTGTCGACCCCCGGTGAGCGCTGAAGCTTTCTTT.